Listed below are T cell receptor beta chains from one sample, sequenced in a study of blood T cell repertoires in COVID-19. Sequencing used immunoSEQ multiplex PCR; TCRdb keeps in-frame clones, though not all of them. Of fewer than 250,000 clones in the sample, 80% to 90% were seen once. Sequencing was performed on PBMCs or T cells enriched from blood (not recorded which). All receptors come from a man in his fifties or sixties who had been exposed to COVID-19. CDR3s include the opening cysteine and the closing phenylalanine or tryptophan. D genes are given only for firm matches. The listing skips clone size in some rows; elsewhere it reads once, few, many or a size class.

cdr3_nt	cdr3_aa	clone_size	v_call	d_call	j_call
TGTGCCAGCAGCTCGAAGCCAAGATCGAACACCGGGGAGCTGTTTTTT	CASSSKPRSNTGELFF	.	TRBV11-3	.	TRBJ2-2
TGTGCCAGCAGCTTATCGGAGGGGGGGCATTGGAACATTCAGTACTTC	CASSLSEGGHWNIQYF	.	TRBV7-9	.	TRBJ2-4
TGTGCCAGCAGATGGGACAGCACAGAGACCCAGTACTTC	CASRWDSTETQYF	.	TRBV7-9	TRBD1	TRBJ2-5
TGTGCCATCAGGGAGGGACAGAAGGCACCCCCGACTAACTATGGCTACACCTTC	CAIREGQKAPPTNYGYTF	.	TRBV10-3	TRBD1	TRBJ1-2
TGTGCCAGCAGCTTGTCTTACGGGACAGGGGACGGGGATGGCTACACCTTC	CASSLSYGTGDGDGYTF	.	TRBV11-2	TRBD1	TRBJ1-2
TGTGCCAGCAGCAAGAGGGACATTGCCTACGAGCAGTACTTC	CASSKRDIAYEQYF	.	TRBV7-9	.	TRBJ2-7
TGTGCCAGCAGCCGCGGGTTAGGACAGACTAACTATGGCTACACCTTC	CASSRGLGQTNYGYTF	.	TRBV14	.	TRBJ1-2
TGTGCCAGCAGCTTGGGACAGGCCTACTATGGCTACACCTTC	CASSLGQAYYGYTF	.	TRBV11-2	TRBD1	TRBJ1-2
TGCGCCAGCAGCTGGGGACAGGGAGATCTCTCTGGGGCCAACGTCCTGACTTTC	CASSWGQGDLSGANVLTF	.	TRBV5-1	TRBD1	TRBJ2-6
TGTGCCAGCAGCCGGTCTTCAGGGTTGTACAACACCATATATTTT	CASSRSSGLYNTIYF	.	TRBV7-2	.	TRBJ1-3
TGTGCCAGCTCACCATTCGGGCCGGGGACTAACTATGGCTACACCTTC	CASSPFGPGTNYGYTF	.	TRBV18	.	TRBJ1-2
TGTGCCAGTAGTATATTCGGCGGGGGGGGAATCAGCTCCTACAATGAGCAGTTCTTC	CASSIFGGGGISSYNEQFF	.	TRBV19	TRBD2	TRBJ2-1
TGCGCCAGCAGCCAAGCGACAGGGTTTTTGTACGAGCAGTACTTC	CASSQATGFLYEQYF	once	TRBV4-1	TRBD1	TRBJ2-7
TGTGCCAGCAGGCGGGACAGCAATGAGCAGTTCTTC	CASRRDSNEQFF	.	TRBV11-2	.	TRBJ2-1
TGCAGCGTCTTGGACAGGGGGGGCACTGAAGCTTTCTTT	CSVLDRGGTEAFF	.	TRBV29-1	TRBD1	TRBJ1-1
TGTGCTACTGGGGCGCAGAACACCGGGGAGCTGTTTTTT	CATGAQNTGELFF	.	TRBV7-7	.	TRBJ2-2
TGTGCCAGCAGCCCCCGACAAATCTCCTACAATGAGCAGTTCTTC	CASSPRQISYNEQFF	.	TRBV11-1	.	TRBJ2-1
TGTGCCAGCAGTTTATTGGGGACAAATTATAATTCACCCCTCCACTTT	CASSLLGTNYNSPLHF	.	TRBV27	.	TRBJ1-6
TGTGCCACCAGCTCCCAGGGTAGTGAAAAACTGTTTTTT	CATSSQGSEKLFF	.	TRBV15	.	TRBJ1-4
TGTGCCAGCAGTTTACGTCCCTATGGCTACACCTTC	CASSLRPYGYTF	.	TRBV28	.	TRBJ1-2
TGTGCCAGCAGCCCCAGCCGCTGGAGCTCCTACAATGAGCAGTTCTTC	CASSPSRWSSYNEQFF	.	TRBV27	.	TRBJ2-1
TGTGCCAGCAGTTTATGGACAGGGGGTAACACTGAAGCTTTCTTT	CASSLWTGGNTEAFF	.	TRBV28	TRBD1	TRBJ1-1
TGTGCCAGCAGCCCGCATACCCCGGGAGCAGGCACCGGGGAGCTGTTTTTT	CASSPHTPGAGTGELFF	.	TRBV14	.	TRBJ2-2
TGTGCCAGCAGCTTATTGTTGGCCTCACCCCTCCACTTT	CASSLLLASPLHF	.	TRBV7-9	.	TRBJ1-6
TGTGCCAGCAGCTACGAAGGCCGGAGATCACCCCTCCACTTT	CASSYEGRRSPLHF	.	TRBV11-2	.	TRBJ1-6